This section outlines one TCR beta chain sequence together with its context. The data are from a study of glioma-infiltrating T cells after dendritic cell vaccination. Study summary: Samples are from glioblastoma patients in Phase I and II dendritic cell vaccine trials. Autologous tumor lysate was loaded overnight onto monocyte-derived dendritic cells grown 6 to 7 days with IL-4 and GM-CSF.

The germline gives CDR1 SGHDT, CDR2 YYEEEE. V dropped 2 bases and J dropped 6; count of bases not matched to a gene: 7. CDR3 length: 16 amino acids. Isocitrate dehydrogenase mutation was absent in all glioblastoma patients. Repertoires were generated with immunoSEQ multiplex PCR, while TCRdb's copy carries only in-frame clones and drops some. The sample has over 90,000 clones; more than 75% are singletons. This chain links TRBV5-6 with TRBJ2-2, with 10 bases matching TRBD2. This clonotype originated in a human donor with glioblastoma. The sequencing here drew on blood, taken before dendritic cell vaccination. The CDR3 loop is CASSFSGRAEAGELFF. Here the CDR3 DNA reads TGTGCCAGCAGCTTCAGCGGGAGGGCCGAGGCCGGGGAGCTGTTTTTT.